This entry is about one T cell receptor (beta chain). Per the study methods: Reference gene primer amplification in the assay estimated nucleated cell counts. Clones were sequenced by immunoSEQ multiplex PCR, and TCRdb holds only the in-frame ones, with some missing. The V and J calls and clone size are taken from that table; D and trimming were inferred from the DNA. The sample shows roughly 290,000 clones, around 89% of them seen only once. The germline gives CDR1 LGHNA, CDR2 YSLEER. There are 16 residues in the CDR3. Deletions cut 2 bases from V and 5 bases from J, with 18 bases between. The data originate from a study of blood T cell repertoires in COVID-19. The wider study: The United States, Italy and Spain were the sources of the acute and convalescent COVID-19 samples.

Sequencing input: peripheral blood. The receptor's source is an older woman with acute or convalescent COVID-19. This sequence joins TRBV4-3 and TRBJ1-1; D is unresolved. CDR3 protein: CASSQSGVIGWTEAFF. The CDR3 DNA follows: TGCGCCAGCAGCCAAAGCGGCGTGATCGGTTGGACTGAAGCTTTCTTT.